The 5 T cell receptor beta chains listed next were all sequenced from one sample in a study of CD8+ T cells in alopecia areata. Investigators isolated RNA and reverse transcribed it into cDNA to act as the sequencing template. The assay was immunoSEQ multiplex PCR, and TCRdb's table has in-frame clones only and misses some. The table records about 250,000 clones, about 62% of them present only once. Treatment indicated: oral pan-JAK inhibitor, 5-10 mg twice daily. Specimen: CD4+ T cells sorted from blood, collected around week 54, from a patient treated with tofacitinib. All receptors derive from a human donor with alopecia areata.

In this sample, this clone turned up a few times. This chain uses TRBV30 with TRBJ2-3, with 7 positions matching TRBD1. The CDR3 is 15 residues long. Germline values: CDR1 GTSNPN, CDR2 SVGIG (reference sequence). Trimming took 5 bases from V and 2 from J; bases not matched to a gene: 10. In DNA, the CDR3 is TGTGCCTGGGAAAGGGGGCTGGGCGCCACAGATACGCAGTATTTT. Its protein is CAWERGLGATDTQYF. Based on the CDR3 plus reference TRBV30 and TRBJ2-3, the full variable domain is SQTIHQWPATLVQPVGSPLSLECTVEGTSNPNLYWYRQAAGRGLQLLFYSVGIGQISSEVPQNLSASRPQDRQFILSSKKLLLSDSGFYLCAWERGLGATDTQYFGPGTRLTVL.

J is TRBJ2-2 and V is TRBV30, with D maybe TRBD1 (6 bases). This CDR3 contains 13 residues. The germline V gene encodes CDR1 GTSNPN and CDR2 SVGIG (reference sequence). Trimming pared 4 bases from V and 4 bases from J, leaving 10 bases between. The CDR3 coding sequence is TGTGCCTGGACCGGGACATCCACCGGGGAGCTGTTTTTT. Translation: CAWTGTSTGELFF.

This clone was picked up a small number of times. The chain couples TRBV10-3 to TRBJ2-6; TRBD1 matches at 8 bases. Germline values: CDR1 ENHRY, CDR2 SYGVKD. The CDR3 extends over 15 amino acids. The V gene end was trimmed by 4 bases and the J gene end by 2 bases; junction bases not matched to a gene: 1. CDR3 DNA sequence: TGTGCCATCAGTGCACAGGGGGCTGGGGCCAACGTCCTGACTTTC. As protein: CAISAQGAGANVLTF.

A few counts support this clone. This chain connects TRBV10-3 to TRBJ2-5, with a tentative D call TRBD1 (5 bases). Germline CDR1 reads ENHRY; CDR2 reads SYGVKD. The V end lost 3 bases, the J end lost 5 bases, and 7 bases lay between the germline ends. This CDR3 contains 12 residues. The CDR3 protein is CAISDRVETQYF. The CDR3 region has the DNA TGTGCCATCAGTGACAGGGTGGAGACCCAGTACTTC.

This sequence joins TRBV29-1 and TRBJ1-2, with D maybe TRBD1 (6 bases). Trimming left V 6 bases short and J 4 bases short, with 15 bases between. The germline CDR1 and CDR2 sequences are SQVTM and ANQGSEA. The CDR3 totals 13 residues. CDR3 sequence (DNA): TGCAGCGTACACAGGGAGAGGGGCTATGGCTACACCTTC. Amino acids: CSVHRERGYGYTF.